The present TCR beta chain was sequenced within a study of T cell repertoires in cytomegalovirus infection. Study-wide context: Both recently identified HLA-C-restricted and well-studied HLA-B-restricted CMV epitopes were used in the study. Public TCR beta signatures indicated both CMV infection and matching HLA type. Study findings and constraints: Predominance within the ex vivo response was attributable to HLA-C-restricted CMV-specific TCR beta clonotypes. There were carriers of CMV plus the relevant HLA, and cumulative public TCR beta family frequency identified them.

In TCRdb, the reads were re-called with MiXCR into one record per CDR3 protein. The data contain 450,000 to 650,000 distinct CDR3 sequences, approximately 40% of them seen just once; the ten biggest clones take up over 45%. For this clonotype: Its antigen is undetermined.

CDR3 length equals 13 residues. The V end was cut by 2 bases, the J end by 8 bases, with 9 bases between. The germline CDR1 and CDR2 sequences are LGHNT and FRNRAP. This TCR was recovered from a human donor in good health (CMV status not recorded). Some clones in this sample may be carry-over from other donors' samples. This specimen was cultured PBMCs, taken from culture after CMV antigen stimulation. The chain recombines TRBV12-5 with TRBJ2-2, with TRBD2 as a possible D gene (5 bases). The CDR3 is CASGLSAAGELFF. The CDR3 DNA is TGTGCTAGTGGTTTGTCAGCGGCTGGGGAGCTGTTTTTT.